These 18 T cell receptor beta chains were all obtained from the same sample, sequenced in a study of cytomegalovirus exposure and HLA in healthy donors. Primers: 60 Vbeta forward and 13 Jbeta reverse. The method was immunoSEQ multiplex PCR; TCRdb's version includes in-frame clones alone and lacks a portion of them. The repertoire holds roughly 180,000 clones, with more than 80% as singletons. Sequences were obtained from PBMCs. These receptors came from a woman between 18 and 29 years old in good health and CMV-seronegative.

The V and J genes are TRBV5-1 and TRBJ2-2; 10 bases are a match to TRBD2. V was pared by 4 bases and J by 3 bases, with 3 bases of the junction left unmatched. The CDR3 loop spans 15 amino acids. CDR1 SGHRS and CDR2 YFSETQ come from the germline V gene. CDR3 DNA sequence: TGCGCCAGCAGCCGGACTAGCGGTGACACCGGGGAGCTGTTTTTT. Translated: CASSRTSGDTGELFF. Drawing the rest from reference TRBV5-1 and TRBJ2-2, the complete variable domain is KAGVTQTPRYLIKTRGQQVTLSCSPISGHRSVSWYQQTPGQGLQFLFEYFSETQRNKGNFPGRFSGRQFSNSRSEMNVSTLELGDSALYLCASSRTSGDTGELFFGEGSRLTVL.

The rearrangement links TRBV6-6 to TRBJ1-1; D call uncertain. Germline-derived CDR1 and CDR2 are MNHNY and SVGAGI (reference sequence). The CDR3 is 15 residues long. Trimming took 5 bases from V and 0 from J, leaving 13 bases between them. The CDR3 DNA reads TGTGCCAGCAGTCCCCTACGGGGAATGAACACTGAAGCTTTCTTT. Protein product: CASSPLRGMNTEAFF.

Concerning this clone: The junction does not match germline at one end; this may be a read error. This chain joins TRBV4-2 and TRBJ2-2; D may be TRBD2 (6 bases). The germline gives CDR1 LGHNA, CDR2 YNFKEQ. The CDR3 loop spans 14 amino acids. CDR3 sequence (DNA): TGTGCCAGCAACCAAGCGGAGGGCACCGGGGAGCTGTTTTTT. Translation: CASNQAEGTGELFF.

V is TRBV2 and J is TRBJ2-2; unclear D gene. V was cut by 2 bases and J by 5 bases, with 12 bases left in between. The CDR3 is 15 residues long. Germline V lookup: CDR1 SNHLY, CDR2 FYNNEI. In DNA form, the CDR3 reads TGTGCCAGCAGTGAACCTCATCGAGAGACCGGGGAGCTGTTTTTT. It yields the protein CASSEPHRETGELFF.

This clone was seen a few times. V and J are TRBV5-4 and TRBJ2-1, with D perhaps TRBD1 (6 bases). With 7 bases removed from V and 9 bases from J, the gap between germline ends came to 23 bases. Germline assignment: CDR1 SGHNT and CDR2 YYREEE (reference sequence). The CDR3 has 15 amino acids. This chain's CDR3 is CASSLKQGRLSEQFF. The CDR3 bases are TGTGCCAGCTCCTTAAAACAGGGCCGGCTGAGTGAGCAGTTCTTC.

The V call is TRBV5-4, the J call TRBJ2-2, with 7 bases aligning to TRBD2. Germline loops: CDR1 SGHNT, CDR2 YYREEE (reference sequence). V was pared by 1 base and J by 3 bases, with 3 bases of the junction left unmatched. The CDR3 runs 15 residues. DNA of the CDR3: TGTGCCAGCAGCTTGCAGGGACTATACACCGGGGAGCTGTTTTTT. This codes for CASSLQGLYTGELFF.

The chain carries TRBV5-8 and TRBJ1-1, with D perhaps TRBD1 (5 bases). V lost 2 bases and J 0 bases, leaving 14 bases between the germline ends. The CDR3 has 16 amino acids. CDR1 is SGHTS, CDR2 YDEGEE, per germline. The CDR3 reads CASSFLTAPMNTEAFF. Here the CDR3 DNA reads TGTGCCAGCAGCTTTCTGACAGCACCAATGAACACTGAAGCTTTCTTT.

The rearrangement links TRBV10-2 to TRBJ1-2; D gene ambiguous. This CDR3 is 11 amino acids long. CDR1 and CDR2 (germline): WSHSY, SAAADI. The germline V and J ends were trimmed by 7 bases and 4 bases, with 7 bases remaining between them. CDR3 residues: CASTFGYGYTF. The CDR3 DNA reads TGCGCCAGCACCTTCGGCTATGGCTACACCTTC.

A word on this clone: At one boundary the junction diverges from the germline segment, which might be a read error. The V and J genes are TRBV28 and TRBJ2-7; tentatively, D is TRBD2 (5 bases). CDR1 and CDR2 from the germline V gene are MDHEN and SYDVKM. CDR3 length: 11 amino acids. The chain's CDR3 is CATVLGYEQYF. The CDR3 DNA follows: TGCGCCACCGTACTAGGCTACGAGCAGTACTTC.

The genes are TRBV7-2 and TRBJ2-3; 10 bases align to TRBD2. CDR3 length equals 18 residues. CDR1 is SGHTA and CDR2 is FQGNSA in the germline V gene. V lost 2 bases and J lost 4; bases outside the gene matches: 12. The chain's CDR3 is CASSLMTSGPTLPDTQYF. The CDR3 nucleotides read TGTGCCAGCAGCTTAATGACTAGCGGGCCGACCCTCCCAGATACGCAGTATTTT.

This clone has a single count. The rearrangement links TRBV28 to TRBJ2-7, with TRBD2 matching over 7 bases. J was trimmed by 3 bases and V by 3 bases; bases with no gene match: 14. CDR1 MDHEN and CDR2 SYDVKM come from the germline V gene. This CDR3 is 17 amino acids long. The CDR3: CASSFFSAAGDHYEQYF. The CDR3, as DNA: TGTGCCAGCAGTTTCTTTTCAGCGGCGGGAGATCACTACGAGCAGTACTTC.

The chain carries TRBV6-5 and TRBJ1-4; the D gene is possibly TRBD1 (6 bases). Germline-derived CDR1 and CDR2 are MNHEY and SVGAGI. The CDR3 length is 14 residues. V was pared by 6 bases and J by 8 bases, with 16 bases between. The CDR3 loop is CASRLQGFHEKLFF. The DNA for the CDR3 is TGTGCCAGCAGGTTACAGGGTTTTCACGAAAAACTGTTTTTT.

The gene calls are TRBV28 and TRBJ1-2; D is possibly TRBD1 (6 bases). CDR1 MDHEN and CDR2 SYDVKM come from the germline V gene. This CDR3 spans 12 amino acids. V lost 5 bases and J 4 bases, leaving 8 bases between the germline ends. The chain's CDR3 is CASSMTGYGYTF. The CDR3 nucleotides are TGTGCCAGCAGTATGACAGGCTATGGCTACACCTTC.

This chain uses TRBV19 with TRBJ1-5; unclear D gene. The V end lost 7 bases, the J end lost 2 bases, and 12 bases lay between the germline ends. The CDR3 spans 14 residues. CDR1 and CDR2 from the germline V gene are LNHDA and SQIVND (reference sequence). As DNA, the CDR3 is TGTGCCAGTACCGCAACGGGTGGCAATCAGCCCCAGCATTTT. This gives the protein CASTATGGNQPQHF.

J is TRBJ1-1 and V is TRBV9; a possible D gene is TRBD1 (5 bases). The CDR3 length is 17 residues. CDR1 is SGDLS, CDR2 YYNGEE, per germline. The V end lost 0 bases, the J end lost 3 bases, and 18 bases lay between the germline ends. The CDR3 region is CASSVGGGGQLYTEAFF. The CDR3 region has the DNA TGTGCCAGCAGCGTAGGGGGGGGTGGTCAGTTATACACTGAAGCTTTCTTT.

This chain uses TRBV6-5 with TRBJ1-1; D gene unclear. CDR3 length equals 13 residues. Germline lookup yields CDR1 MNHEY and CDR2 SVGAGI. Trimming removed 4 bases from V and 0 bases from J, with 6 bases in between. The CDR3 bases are TGTGCCAGCAGTTTACAAGTGAACACTGAAGCTTTCTTT. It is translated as CASSLQVNTEAFF.

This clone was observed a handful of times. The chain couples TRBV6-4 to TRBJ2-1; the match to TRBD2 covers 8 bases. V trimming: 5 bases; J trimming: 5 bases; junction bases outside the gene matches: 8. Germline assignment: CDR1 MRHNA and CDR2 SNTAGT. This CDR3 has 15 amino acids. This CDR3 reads CASSTSAGANNEQFF. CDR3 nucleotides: TGTGCCAGCAGTACTTCAGCGGGAGCTAACAATGAGCAGTTCTTC.

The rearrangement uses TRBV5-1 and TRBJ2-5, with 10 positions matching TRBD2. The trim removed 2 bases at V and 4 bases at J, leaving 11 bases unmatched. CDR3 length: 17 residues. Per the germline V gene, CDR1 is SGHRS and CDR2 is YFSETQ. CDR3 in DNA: TGCGCCAGCAGCTTTCCGGTCATAGCGGGAGGAAGAGAGACCCAGTACTTC. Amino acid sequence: CASSFPVIAGGRETQYF.